These T cell receptor beta chains were read from a single sample in a study of cytomegalovirus exposure and HLA in healthy donors. Generated by immunoSEQ multiplex PCR, the TCRdb table keeps only in-frame clones and is missing some. The table lists more than 130,000 clones. What was sequenced was PBMCs. The origin of the receptors is a man aged 35 to 55 in good health and CMV-seronegative. The CDR3 runs from the conserved cysteine through the conserved F or W. D genes are given only for firm matches.

J	length	V	D	CDR3	DNA
TRBJ2-4	16	TRBV6-5	TRBD2	CASSYSFSGGENIQYF	TGTGCCAGCAGTTACTCGTTTAGCGGGGGGGAAAACATTCAGTACTTC
TRBJ1-6	17	TRBV28	NA	CASSLSGGVAYNSPLHF	TGTGCCAGCAGCCTCTCGGGGGGGGTGGCCTATAATTCACCCCTCCACTTT
TRBJ2-7	19	TRBV4-2	TRBD1	CASSQEGGQGRLTPYEQYF	TGTGCCAGCAGCCAAGAAGGGGGACAGGGCCGGCTAACTCCGTACGAGCAGTACTTC
TRBJ2-7	11	TRBV6-1	NA	CASSGFYEQYF	TGTGCCAGCAGCGGGTTCTACGAGCAGTACTTC
TRBJ2-5	13	TRBV18	NA	CASSPSQQETQYF	TGTGCCAGCTCACCGTCGCAGCAAGAGACCCAGTACTTC
TRBJ2-4	17	TRBV15	TRBD1	CATSSPSVGQGRQFQYF	TGTGCCACCAGCAGCCCCTCCGTAGGACAGGGACGCCAGTTTCAGTACTTC
TRBJ1-2	15	TRBV4-1	NA	CASSPVGGLVDGYTF	TGCGCCAGCAGCCCAGTAGGAGGGCTAGTAGATGGCTACACCTTC
TRBJ1-1	15	TRBV6-1	TRBD1	CASKPVGTENTEAFF	TGTGCCAGCAAGCCAGTAGGGACAGAGAACACTGAAGCTTTCTTT
TRBJ2-7	13	TRBV5-1	NA	CASSSGMFYEQYF	TGCGCCAGCAGCTCCGGGATGTTCTACGAGCAGTACTTC
TRBJ2-5	13	TRBV4-3	TRBD2	CASSPGLEETQYF	TGCGCCAGCAGCCCCGGACTAGAAGAGACCCAGTACTTC
TRBJ2-2	15	TRBV18	TRBD2	CASWKGGTNTGELFF	TGTGCCAGCTGGAAGGGAGGGACGAACACCGGGGAGCTGTTTTTT
TRBJ2-2	15	TRBV5-1	TRBD2	CASSSSGGAVGELFF	TGCGCCAGCAGTAGTAGCGGGGGGGCCGTCGGGGAGCTGTTTTTT
TRBJ2-3	16	TRBV4-2	TRBD2	CASSRETSGNTDTQYF	TGTGCCAGCAGCCGAGAGACTAGCGGCAACACAGATACGCAGTATTTT
TRBJ2-1	13	TRBV6-5	NA	CASSYSPGDEQFF	TGTGCCAGCAGTTACTCTCCGGGGGATGAGCAGTTCTTC
TRBJ1-1	14	TRBV11-2	NA	CASSFQQGNTEAFF	TGTGCCAGCAGCTTCCAACAGGGAAACACTGAAGCTTTCTTT
TRBJ2-7	15	TRBV9	TRBD2	CASSAQTSGTGEQYF	TGTGCCAGCAGCGCGCAGACTAGCGGGACGGGCGAGCAGTACTTC
TRBJ1-5	15	TRBV13	NA	CASSLNSELTQPQHF	TGTGCCAGCAGCTTAAACAGTGAACTTACTCAGCCCCAGCATTTT
TRBJ2-3	14	TRBV14	NA	CASSHVVRGDTQYF	TGTGCCAGCAGCCATGTTGTGAGGGGGGATACGCAGTATTTT
TRBJ2-2	16	TRBV5-6	TRBD1	CASSLRRGRSTGELFF	TGTGCCAGCAGCTTGAGAAGGGGGCGCAGCACCGGGGAGCTGTTTTTT
TRBJ1-3	13	TRBV5-1	NA	CASRTGIGNTIYF	TGCGCCAGCAGGACGGGGATCGGAAACACCATATATTTT
TRBJ2-7	15	TRBV4-1	TRBD1	CASSLGTGHTYEQYF	TGCGCCAGCAGCCTCGGGACAGGCCACACGTACGAGCAGTACTTC
TRBJ1-1	15	TRBV11-2	TRBD1	CASSGGTGTFSEAFF	TGTGCCAGCAGCGGTGGGACAGGGACGTTTTCTGAAGCTTTCTTT
TRBJ1-4	16	TRBV5-6	NA	CASSLGPPATNEKLFF	TGTGCCAGCAGCTTGGGGCCACCAGCAACTAATGAAAAACTGTTTTTT
TRBJ1-2	13	TRBV6-5	NA	CASSNAGAAGYTF	TGTGCCAGCAGTAACGCAGGGGCGGCTGGCTACACCTTC
TRBJ1-1	14	TRBV6-4	NA	CASRAGNQDTEAFF	TGTGCCAGCAGAGCAGGGAATCAGGACACTGAAGCTTTCTTT
TRBJ2-7	15	TRBV11-1	TRBD2	CASSALLAVTYEQYF	TGTGCCAGCAGCGCCCTACTAGCGGTCACCTACGAGCAGTACTTC
TRBJ1-2	13	TRBV10-3	TRBD1	CAIKGTGDYGYTF	TGTGCCATCAAAGGGACAGGGGACTATGGCTACACCTTC
TRBJ2-7	17	TRBV19	NA	CASSHRQPNGVSYEQYF	TGTGCCAGTAGTCATCGTCAACCGAACGGGGTGAGCTACGAGCAGTACTTC
TRBJ1-1	14	TRBV7-9	TRBD1	CASSLLQGMAEAFF	TGTGCCAGCAGCTTGCTACAGGGGATGGCTGAAGCTTTCTTT
TRBJ1-5	15	TRBV6-5	NA	CASSYSQAVNQPQHF	TGTGCCAGCAGTTACTCACAGGCTGTGAATCAGCCCCAGCATTTT
TRBJ1-5	19	TRBV6-1	TRBD1	CASSEVRGQLTISNQPQHF	TGTGCCAGCAGTGAAGTTAGGGGACAGCTTACTATTAGCAATCAGCCCCAGCATTTT
TRBJ2-2	15	TRBV15	NA	CATSRKTGNTGELFF	TGTGCCACCAGCAGAAAGACAGGGAACACCGGGGAGCTGTTTTTT
TRBJ1-5	15	TRBV6-5	NA	CASSYSMTASQPQHF	TGTGCCAGCAGTTACTCGATGACAGCCAGTCAGCCCCAGCATTTT
TRBJ2-4	13	TRBV7-2	NA	CASSPSRQDIQYF	TGTGCCAGCAGCCCGTCCCGACAGGACATTCAGTACTTC
TRBJ1-3	15	TRBV4-1	TRBD1	CASSRGTDSGNTIYF	TGCGCCAGCAGTCGCGGGACAGACTCTGGAAACACCATATATTTT
TRBJ2-7	15	TRBV6-1	TRBD2	CASSLTSGGAYEQYF	TGTGCCAGCAGTCTAACTAGCGGGGGGGCTTACGAGCAGTACTTC
TRBJ2-3	14	TRBV6-4	TRBD2	CASSVAGGTDTQYF	TGTGCCAGCAGTGTTGCGGGGGGCACAGATACGCAGTATTTT
TRBJ1-2	13	TRBV5-4	NA	CASSLDSTYGYTF	TGTGCCAGCAGTTTAGACAGTACCTATGGCTACACCTTC
TRBJ1-1	13	TRBV11-2	NA	CASRQGLNTEAFF	TGTGCCAGCAGGCAGGGGTTGAACACTGAAGCTTTCTTT
TRBJ1-3	16	TRBV9	TRBD1	CASSRIGTGPGNTIYF	TGTGCCAGCAGCCGAATCGGGACAGGGCCTGGAAACACCATATATTTT
TRBJ2-3	16	TRBV11-2	TRBD1	CASSLEWTGEADTQYF	TGTGCCAGCAGCTTAGAATGGACAGGGGAGGCAGATACGCAGTATTTT
TRBJ1-1	14	TRBV2	NA	CASSGTRQGTEAFF	TGTGCCAGCAGCGGGACAAGACAAGGCACTGAAGCTTTCTTT
TRBJ1-1	15	TRBV21-1	NA	CASSKVGTGGPEAFF	TGTGCCAGCAGCAAAGTGGGGACAGGGGGCCCTGAAGCTTTCTTT
TRBJ2-3	15	TRBV5-1	TRBD2	CASSLAGVRSDTQYF	TGCGCCAGCAGCCTAGCGGGGGTTAGGTCAGATACGCAGTATTTT
TRBJ1-4	14	TRBV10-3	TRBD1	CAICQGAGSEKLFF	TGTGCCATCTGCCAGGGGGCAGGAAGTGAAAAACTGTTTTTT
TRBJ1-2	17	TRBV2	NA	CASSEAPWPGAHNGYTF	TGTGCCAGCAGTGAAGCGCCATGGCCAGGGGCGCACAATGGCTACACCTTC
TRBJ2-2	14	TRBV29-1	TRBD1	CSATSTGGSGELFF	TGCAGCGCTACCTCGACAGGGGGGTCCGGGGAGCTGTTTTTT
TRBJ2-7	14	TRBV5-1	TRBD1	CASRWTGLSYEQYF	TGCGCCAGCAGGTGGACAGGGCTTTCCTACGAGCAGTACTTC
TRBJ2-1	17	TRBV15	NA	CATSRGVGTGDSNEQFF	TGTGCCACCAGCAGAGGGGTAGGGACGGGGGACTCCAATGAGCAGTTCTTC
TRBJ2-5	11	TRBV7-9	NA	CASSSRETQYF	TGTGCCAGCAGCTCCCGGGAGACCCAGTACTTC
TRBJ1-2	13	TRBV9	NA	CASRESSNYGYTF	TGTGCCAGCAGGGAATCTTCTAACTACGGCTACACCTTC
TRBJ2-1	14	TRBV6-6	TRBD2	CASSPGLAGYEQFF	TGTGCCAGCAGTCCCGGACTAGCGGGGTATGAGCAGTTCTTC